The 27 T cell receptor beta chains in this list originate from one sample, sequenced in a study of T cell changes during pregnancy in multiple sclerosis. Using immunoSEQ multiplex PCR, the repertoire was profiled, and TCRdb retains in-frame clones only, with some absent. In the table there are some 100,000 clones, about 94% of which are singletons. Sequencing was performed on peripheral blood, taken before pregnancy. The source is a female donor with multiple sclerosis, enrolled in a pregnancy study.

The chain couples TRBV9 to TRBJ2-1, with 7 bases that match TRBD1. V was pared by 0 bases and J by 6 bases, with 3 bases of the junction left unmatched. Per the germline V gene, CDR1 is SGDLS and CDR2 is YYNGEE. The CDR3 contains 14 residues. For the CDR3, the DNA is TGTGCCAGCAGCGTAGGGAACAGGGGCAATGAGCAGTTCTTC. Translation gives CASSVGNRGNEQFF.

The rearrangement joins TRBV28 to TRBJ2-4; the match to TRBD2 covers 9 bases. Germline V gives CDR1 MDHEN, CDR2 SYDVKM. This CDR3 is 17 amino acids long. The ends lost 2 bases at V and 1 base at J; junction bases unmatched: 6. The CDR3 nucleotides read TGTGCCAGCAGTTTAGCGGGAGGGGATTGGGCCAAAAACATTCAGTACTTC. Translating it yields CASSLAGGDWAKNIQYF.

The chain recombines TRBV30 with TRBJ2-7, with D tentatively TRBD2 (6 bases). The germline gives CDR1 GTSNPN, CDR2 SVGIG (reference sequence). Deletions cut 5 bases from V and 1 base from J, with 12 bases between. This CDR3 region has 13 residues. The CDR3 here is CAWDPGDSYEQYF. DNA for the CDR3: TGTGCCTGGGATCCGGGGGATTCCTACGAGCAGTACTTC.

The CDR3 bases are TGTGCCAGCAGCCCCCCCGGGACAGGGGTAACCGGGGAGCTGTTTTTT. It codes for CASSPPGTGVTGELFF. This sequence joins TRBV5-4 and TRBJ2-2; TRBD1 matches 10 bases. V gave up 4 bases and J gave up 5 bases; unmatched junction bases: 8. Germline CDR1 and CDR2: SGHNT and YYREEE (reference sequence). This CDR3 has 16 amino acids.

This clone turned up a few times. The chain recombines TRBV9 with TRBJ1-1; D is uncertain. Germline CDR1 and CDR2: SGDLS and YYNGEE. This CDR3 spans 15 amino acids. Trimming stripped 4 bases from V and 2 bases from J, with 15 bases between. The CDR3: CASSPPWQANTEAFF. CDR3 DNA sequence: TGTGCCAGCAGCCCCCCTTGGCAGGCCAACACTGAAGCTTTCTTT.

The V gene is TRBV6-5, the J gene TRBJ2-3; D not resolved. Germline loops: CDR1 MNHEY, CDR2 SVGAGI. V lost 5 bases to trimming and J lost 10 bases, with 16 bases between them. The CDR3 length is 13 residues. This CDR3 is CASSKPSHRAQYF. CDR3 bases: TGTGCCAGCAGTAAGCCGAGCCACCGAGCGCAGTATTTT.

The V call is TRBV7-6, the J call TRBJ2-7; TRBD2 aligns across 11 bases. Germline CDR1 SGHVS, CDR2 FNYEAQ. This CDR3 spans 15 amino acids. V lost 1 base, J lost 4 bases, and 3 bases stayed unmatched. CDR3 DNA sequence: TGTGCCAGCAGCTTAGAGGGGACTAGCGGTTACGAGCAGTACTTC. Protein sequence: CASSLEGTSGYEQYF.

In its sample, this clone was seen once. The CDR3 DNA reads as TGTGCCAGTAGTATAGATTCGTCCCGCTCTGGAAACACCATATATTTT. Translated, it gives CASSIDSSRSGNTIYF. The V and J genes are TRBV19 and TRBJ1-3; D call uncertain. The V gene's germline CDR1 is LNHDA and CDR2 SQIVND (reference sequence). V gave up 0 bases and J gave up 0 bases, with 9 bases separating them. There are 16 residues in the CDR3.

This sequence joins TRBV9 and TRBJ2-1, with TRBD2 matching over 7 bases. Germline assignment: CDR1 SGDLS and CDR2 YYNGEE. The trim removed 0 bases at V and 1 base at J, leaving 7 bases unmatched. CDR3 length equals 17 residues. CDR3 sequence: CASSVVMAGVSYNEQFF. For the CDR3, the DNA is TGTGCCAGCAGCGTAGTAATGGCGGGAGTTTCCTACAATGAGCAGTTCTTC.

CDR3 loop: CASSQIGYGYTF. CDR3 coding DNA: TGTGCCAGCTCCCAAATCGGGTATGGCTACACCTTC. The chain is built from TRBV18 and TRBJ1-2, with D unresolved. Germline values: CDR1 KGHSH, CDR2 LQKENI. The CDR3 totals 12 residues. V lost 6 bases to trimming and J lost 5 bases, with 10 bases between them. Drawing the rest from reference TRBV18 and TRBJ1-2, the complete variable domain is NAGVMQNPRHLVRRRGQEARLRCSPMKGHSHVYWYRQLPEEGLKFMVYLQKENIIDESGMPKERFSAEFPKEGPSILRIQQVVRGDSAAYFCASSQIGYGYTFGSGTRLTVV.

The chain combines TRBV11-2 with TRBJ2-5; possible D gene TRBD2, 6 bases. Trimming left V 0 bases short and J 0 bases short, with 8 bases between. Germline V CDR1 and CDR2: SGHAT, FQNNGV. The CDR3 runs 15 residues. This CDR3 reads CASSLDWRDQETQYF. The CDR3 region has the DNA TGTGCCAGCAGCTTAGATTGGAGGGACCAAGAGACCCAGTACTTC.

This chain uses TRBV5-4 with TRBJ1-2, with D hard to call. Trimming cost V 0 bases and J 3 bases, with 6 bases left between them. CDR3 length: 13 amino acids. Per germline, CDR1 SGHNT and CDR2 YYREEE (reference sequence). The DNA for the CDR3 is TGTGCCAGCAGCTTGGATCGGTACTATGGCTACACCTTC. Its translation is CASSLDRYYGYTF.

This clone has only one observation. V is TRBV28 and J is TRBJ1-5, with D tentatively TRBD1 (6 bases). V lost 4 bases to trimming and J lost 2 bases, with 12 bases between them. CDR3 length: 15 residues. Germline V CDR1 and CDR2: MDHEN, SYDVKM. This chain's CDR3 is CASSSYRVGNQPQHF. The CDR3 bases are TGTGCCAGCAGTTCTTACAGGGTAGGCAATCAGCCCCAGCATTTT.

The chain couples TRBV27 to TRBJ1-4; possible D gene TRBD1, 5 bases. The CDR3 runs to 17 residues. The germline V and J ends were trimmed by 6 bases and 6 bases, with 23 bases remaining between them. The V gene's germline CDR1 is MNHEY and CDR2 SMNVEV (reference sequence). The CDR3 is CASRNQGGLGGDEKLFF. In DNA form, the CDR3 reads TGTGCCAGCAGGAATCAGGGCGGACTCGGGGGAGATGAAAAACTGTTTTTT.

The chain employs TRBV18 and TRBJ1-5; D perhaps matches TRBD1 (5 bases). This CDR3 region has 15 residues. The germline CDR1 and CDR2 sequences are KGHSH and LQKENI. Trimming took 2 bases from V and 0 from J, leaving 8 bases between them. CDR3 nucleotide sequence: TGTGCCAGCTCACCATTCCAGGGTAGCAATCAGCCCCAGCATTTT. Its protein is CASSPFQGSNQPQHF.

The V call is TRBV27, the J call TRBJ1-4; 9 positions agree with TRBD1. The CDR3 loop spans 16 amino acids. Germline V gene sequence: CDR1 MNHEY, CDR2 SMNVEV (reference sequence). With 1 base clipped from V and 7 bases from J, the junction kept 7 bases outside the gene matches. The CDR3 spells CASSLLPGQGGEKLFF. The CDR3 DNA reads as TGTGCCAGCAGTTTATTACCGGGACAGGGCGGTGAAAAACTGTTTTTT.

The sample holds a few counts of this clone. The CDR3 bases are TGCGCCAGCAGCCAAGTAGGCCTAGCGGGTCGTCGCGAGCAGTACTTC. Its translation: CASSQVGLAGRREQYF. The chain has TRBV4-1 and TRBJ2-7; 8 bases align to TRBD2. The CDR3 runs to 16 residues. Germline CDR1 and CDR2: MGHRA and YSYEKL. Losses at the gene ends were 1 base for V and 6 bases for J; bases not matched to a gene: 11.

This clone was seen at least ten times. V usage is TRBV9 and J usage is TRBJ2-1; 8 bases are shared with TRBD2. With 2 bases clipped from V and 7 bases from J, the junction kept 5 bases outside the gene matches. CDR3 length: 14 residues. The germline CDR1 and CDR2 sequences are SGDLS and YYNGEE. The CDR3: CASSVSGKKNEQFF. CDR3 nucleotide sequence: TGTGCCAGCAGCGTTAGCGGGAAGAAGAATGAGCAGTTCTTC.

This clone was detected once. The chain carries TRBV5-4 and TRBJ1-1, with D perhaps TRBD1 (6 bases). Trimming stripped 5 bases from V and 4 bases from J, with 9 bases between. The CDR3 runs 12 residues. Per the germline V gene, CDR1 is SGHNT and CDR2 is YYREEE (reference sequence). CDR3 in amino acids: CASRSGVTEAFF. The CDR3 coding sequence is TGTGCCAGCAGGTCAGGGGTCACTGAAGCTTTCTTT.

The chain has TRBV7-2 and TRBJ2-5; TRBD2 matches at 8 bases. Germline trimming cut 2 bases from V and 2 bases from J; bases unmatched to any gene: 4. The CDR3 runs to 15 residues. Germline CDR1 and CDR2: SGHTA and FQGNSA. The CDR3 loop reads CASSLFGGAQETQYF. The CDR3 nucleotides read TGTGCCAGCAGCTTATTCGGGGGGGCACAAGAGACCCAGTACTTC.

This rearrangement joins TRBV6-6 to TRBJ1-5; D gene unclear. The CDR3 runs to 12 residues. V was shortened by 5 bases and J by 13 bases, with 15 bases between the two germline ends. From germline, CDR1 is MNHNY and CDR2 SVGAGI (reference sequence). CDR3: CASSRAGKLQHF. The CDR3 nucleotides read TGTGCCAGCAGTCGGGCGGGGAAACTGCAGCATTTT.

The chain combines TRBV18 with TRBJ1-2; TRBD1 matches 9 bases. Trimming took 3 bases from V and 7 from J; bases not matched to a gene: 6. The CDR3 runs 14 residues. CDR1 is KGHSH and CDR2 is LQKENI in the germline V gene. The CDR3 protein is CASSPGQGLSGYTF. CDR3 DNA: TGTGCCAGCTCACCGGGACAGGGTTTGAGTGGCTACACCTTC. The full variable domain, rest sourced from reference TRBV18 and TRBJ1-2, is NAGVMQNPRHLVRRRGQEARLRCSPMKGHSHVYWYRQLPEEGLKFMVYLQKENIIDESGMPKERFSAEFPKEGPSILRIQQVVRGDSAAYFCASSPGQGLSGYTFGSGTRLTVV.

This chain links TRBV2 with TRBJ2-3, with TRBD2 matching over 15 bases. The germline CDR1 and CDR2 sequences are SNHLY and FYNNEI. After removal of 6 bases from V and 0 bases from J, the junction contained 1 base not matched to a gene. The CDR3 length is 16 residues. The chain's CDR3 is CASRGTSGRSTDTQYF. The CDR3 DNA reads TGTGCCAGCAGGGGGACTAGCGGGAGGAGCACAGATACGCAGTATTTT.

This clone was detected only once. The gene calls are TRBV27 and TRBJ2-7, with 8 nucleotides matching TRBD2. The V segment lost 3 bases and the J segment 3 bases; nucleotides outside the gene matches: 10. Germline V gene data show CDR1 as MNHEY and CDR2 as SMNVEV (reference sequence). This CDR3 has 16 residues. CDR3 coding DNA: TGTGCCAGCAGTTTGTTTAGGGGGACTAGGAACTACGAGCAGTACTTC. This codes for CASSLFRGTRNYEQYF.

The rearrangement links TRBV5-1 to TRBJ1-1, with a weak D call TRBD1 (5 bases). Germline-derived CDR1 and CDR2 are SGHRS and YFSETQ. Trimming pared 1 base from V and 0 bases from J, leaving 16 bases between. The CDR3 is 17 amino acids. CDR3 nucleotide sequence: TGCGCCAGCAGCTTGTCGGAGACCGGGGGGTTGAACACTGAAGCTTTCTTT. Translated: CASSLSETGGLNTEAFF.

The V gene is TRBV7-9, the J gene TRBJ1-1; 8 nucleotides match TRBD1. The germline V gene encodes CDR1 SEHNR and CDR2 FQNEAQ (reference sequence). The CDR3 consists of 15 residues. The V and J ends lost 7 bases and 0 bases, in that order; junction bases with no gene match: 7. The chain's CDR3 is CASKASDRVNTEAFF. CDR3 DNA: TGTGCCAGCAAGGCCTCGGACAGGGTGAACACTGAAGCTTTCTTT.

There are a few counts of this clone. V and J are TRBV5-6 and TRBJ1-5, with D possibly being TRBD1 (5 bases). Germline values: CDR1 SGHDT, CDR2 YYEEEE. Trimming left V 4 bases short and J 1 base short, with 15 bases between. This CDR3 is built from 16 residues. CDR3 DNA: TGTGCCAGCAGCCGGGGGAGTAGGGCGAGCAATCAGCCCCAGCATTTT. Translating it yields CASSRGSRASNQPQHF. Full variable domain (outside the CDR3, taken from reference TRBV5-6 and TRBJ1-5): DAGVTQSPTHLIKTRGQQVTLRCSPKSGHDTVSWYQQALGQGPQFIFQYYEEEERQRGNFPDRFSGHQFPNYSSELNVNALLLGDSALYLCASSRGSRASNQPQHFGDGTRLSIL.